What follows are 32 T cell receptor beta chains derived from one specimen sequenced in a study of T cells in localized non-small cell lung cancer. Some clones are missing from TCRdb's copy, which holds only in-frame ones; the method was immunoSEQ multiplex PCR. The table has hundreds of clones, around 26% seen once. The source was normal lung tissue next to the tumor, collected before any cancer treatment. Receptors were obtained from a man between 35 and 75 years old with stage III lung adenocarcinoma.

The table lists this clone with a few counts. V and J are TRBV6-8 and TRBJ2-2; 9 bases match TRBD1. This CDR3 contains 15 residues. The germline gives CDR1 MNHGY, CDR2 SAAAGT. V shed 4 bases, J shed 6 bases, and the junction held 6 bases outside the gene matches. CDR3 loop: CASSSGTGQAGELFF. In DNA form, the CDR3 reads TGTGCCAGCAGTTCCGGGACAGGGCAGGCCGGGGAGCTGTTTTTT.

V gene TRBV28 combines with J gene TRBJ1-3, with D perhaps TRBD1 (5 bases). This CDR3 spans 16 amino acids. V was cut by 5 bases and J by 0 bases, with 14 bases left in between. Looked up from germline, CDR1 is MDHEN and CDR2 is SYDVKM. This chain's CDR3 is CASSGGTFSSGNTIYF. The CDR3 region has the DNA TGTGCCAGCAGTGGAGGGACTTTTAGCTCTGGAAACACCATATATTTT.

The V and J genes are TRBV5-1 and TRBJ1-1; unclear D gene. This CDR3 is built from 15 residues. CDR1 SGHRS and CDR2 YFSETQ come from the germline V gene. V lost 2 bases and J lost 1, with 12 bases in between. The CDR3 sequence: CASSLSGAWNTEAFF. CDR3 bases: TGCGCCAGCAGCTTATCAGGCGCTTGGAACACTGAAGCTTTCTTT.

The CDR3 protein is CASSTRSGVEQFF. The CDR3 DNA sequence: TGTGCCAGTAGTACTCGCTCCGGGGTTGAGCAGTTCTTC. This sequence joins TRBV19 and TRBJ2-1; perhaps TRBD2 as D (5 bases). Per germline, CDR1 LNHDA and CDR2 SQIVND (reference sequence). The germline V and J ends were trimmed by 4 bases and 9 bases, with 13 bases remaining between them. The CDR3 has 13 amino acids.

As DNA, the CDR3 is TGTGCCAGCTCAGTCAACGGGGAGCTGGATGAGCAGTTCTTC. It encodes CASSVNGELDEQFF. The rearrangement links TRBV18 to TRBJ2-1; the D gene is possibly TRBD2 (5 bases). V lost 5 bases to trimming and J lost 8 bases, with 16 bases between them. This CDR3 spans 14 amino acids. Germline V gene lookup returns CDR1 KGHSH and CDR2 LQKENI. Variable domain in full (rest from reference TRBV18 and TRBJ2-1): NAGVMQNPRHLVRRRGQEARLRCSPMKGHSHVYWYRQLPEEGLKFMVYLQKENIIDESGMPKERFSAEFPKEGPSILRIQQVVRGDSAAYFCASSVNGELDEQFFGPGTRLTVL.

The CDR3 is CASSGADTGYGYTF. CDR3 DNA: TGTGCCAGCAGTGGGGCTGACACCGGCTATGGCTACACCTTC. The gene calls are TRBV6-8 and TRBJ1-2; possibly TRBD1 for D (5 bases). V was pared by 5 bases and J by 4 bases, with 14 bases between. From germline, CDR1 is MNHGY and CDR2 SAAAGT. This CDR3 is 14 amino acids long.

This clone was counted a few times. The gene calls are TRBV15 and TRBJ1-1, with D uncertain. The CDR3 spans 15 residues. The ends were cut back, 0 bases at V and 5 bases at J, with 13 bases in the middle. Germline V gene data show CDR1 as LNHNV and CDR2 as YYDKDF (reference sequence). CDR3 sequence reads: CATSRDLGRSTEAFF. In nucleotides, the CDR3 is TGTGCCACCAGCAGAGATCTGGGTAGGAGTACTGAAGCTTTCTTT.

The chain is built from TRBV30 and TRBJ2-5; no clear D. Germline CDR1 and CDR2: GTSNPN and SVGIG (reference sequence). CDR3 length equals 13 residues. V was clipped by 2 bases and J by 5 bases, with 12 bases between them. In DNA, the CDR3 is TGTGCCTGGAGTAGACCGGTTTTGGAGACCCAGTACTTC. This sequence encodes CAWSRPVLETQYF.

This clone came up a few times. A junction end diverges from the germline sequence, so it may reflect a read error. CDR3 in amino acids: CATSETGPSSEQYF. For the CDR3, the DNA is TGTGCCACCAGTGAGACAGGGCCCTCCTCCGAGCAGTACTTC. The V and J genes are TRBV15 and TRBJ2-7; 7 nucleotides agree with TRBD1. Per germline, CDR1 LNHNV and CDR2 YYDKDF (reference sequence). The CDR3 covers 14 residues. Supplemented by reference TRBV15 and TRBJ2-7, the full variable domain reads DAMVIQNPRYQVTQFGKPVTLSCSQTLNHNVMYWYQQKSSQAPKLLFHYYDKDFNNEADTPDNFQSRRPNTSFCFLDIRSPGLGDTAMYLCATSETGPSSEQYFGPGTRLTVT.

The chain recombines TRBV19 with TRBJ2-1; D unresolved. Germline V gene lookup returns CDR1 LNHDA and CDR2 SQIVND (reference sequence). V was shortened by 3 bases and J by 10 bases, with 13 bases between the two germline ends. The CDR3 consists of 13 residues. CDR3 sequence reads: CASSISVSEEQFF. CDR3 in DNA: TGTGCCAGTAGTATCTCAGTCTCGGAGGAGCAGTTCTTC.

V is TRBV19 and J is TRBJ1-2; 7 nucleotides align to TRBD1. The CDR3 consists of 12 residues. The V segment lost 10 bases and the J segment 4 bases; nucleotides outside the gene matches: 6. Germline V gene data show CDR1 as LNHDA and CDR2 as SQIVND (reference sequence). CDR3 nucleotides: TGTGCCACCCATACAGGGGCCTATGGCTACACCTTC. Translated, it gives CATHTGAYGYTF.

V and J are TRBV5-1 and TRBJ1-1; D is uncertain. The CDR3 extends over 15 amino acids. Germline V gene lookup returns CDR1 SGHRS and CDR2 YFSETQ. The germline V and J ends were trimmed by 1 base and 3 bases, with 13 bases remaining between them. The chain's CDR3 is CASSLKEGGHTEAFF. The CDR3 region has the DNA TGCGCCAGCAGCTTGAAGGAGGGAGGCCACACTGAAGCTTTCTTT. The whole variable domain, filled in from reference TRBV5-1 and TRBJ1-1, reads KAGVTQTPRYLIKTRGQQVTLSCSPISGHRSVSWYQQTPGQGLQFLFEYFSETQRNKGNFPGRFSGRQFSNSRSEMNVSTLELGDSALYLCASSLKEGGHTEAFFGQGTRLTVV.

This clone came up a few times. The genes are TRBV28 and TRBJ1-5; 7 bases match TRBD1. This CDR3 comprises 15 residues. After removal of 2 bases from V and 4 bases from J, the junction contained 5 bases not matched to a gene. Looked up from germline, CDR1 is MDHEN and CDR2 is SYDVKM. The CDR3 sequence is CASSLGGQLNQPQHF. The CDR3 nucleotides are TGTGCCAGCAGTTTAGGGGGACAGCTTAATCAGCCCCAGCATTTT.

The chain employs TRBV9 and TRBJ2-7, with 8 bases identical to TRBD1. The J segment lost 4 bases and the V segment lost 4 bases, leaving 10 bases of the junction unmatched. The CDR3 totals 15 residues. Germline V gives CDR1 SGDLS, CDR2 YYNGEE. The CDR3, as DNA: TGTGCCAGCAGCCCTCAGGGGGCCACGGCTTACGAGCAGTACTTC. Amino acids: CASSPQGATAYEQYF.

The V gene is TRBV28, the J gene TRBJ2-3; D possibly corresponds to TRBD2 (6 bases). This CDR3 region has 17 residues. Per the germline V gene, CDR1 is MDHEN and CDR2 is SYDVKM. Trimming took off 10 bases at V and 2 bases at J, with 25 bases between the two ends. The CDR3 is CATAGLGGRPNTDTQYF. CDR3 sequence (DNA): TGTGCCACAGCCGGATTGGGTGGGAGGCCAAACACAGATACGCAGTATTTT. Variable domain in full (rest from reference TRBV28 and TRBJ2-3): DVKVTQSSRYLVKRTGEKVFLECVQDMDHENMFWYRQDPGLGLRLIYFSYDVKMKEKGDIPEGYSVSREKKERFSLILESASTNQTSMYLCATAGLGGRPNTDTQYFGPGTRLTVL.

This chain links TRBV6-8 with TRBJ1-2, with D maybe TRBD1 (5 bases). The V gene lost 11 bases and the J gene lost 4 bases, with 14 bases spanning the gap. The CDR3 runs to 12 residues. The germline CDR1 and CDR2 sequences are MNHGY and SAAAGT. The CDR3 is CAARDGLYGYTF. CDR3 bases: TGTGCCGCCCGGGACGGACTCTATGGCTACACCTTC.

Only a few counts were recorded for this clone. The CDR3 DNA reads TGTGCCTGGACCCCGGCGGGGGTAGCCTATGGCTACACCTTC. Translating gives CAWTPAGVAYGYTF. The chain has TRBV30 and TRBJ1-2; D might be TRBD1 (5 bases). Germline V gene sequence: CDR1 GTSNPN, CDR2 SVGIG (reference sequence). CDR3 length equals 14 residues. The V gene lost 4 bases and the J gene lost 4 bases, with 16 bases spanning the gap.

The CDR3 reads CASSPESLPYEQYF. The CDR3 DNA is TGTGCCAGCTCACCAGAGTCCCTACCCTACGAGCAGTACTTC. The V and J genes are TRBV18 and TRBJ2-7; D uncertain. The germline V gene has CDR1 KGHSH and CDR2 LQKENI. The V end was cut by 2 bases, the J end by 2 bases, with 10 bases between. The CDR3 length is 14 residues. The variable domain in full, completed from reference TRBV18 and TRBJ2-7, reads NAGVMQNPRHLVRRRGQEARLRCSPMKGHSHVYWYRQLPEEGLKFMVYLQKENIIDESGMPKERFSAEFPKEGPSILRIQQVVRGDSAAYFCASSPESLPYEQYFGPGTRLTVT.

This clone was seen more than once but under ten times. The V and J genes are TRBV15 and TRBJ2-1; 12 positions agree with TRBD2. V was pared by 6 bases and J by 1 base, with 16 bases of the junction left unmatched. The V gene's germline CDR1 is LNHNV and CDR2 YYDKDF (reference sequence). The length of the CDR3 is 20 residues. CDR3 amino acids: CATSPGGLAGTSSSYNEQFF. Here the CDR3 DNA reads TGTGCCACCAGTCCGGGAGGACTAGCGGGAACCTCATCTTCCTACAATGAGCAGTTCTTC.

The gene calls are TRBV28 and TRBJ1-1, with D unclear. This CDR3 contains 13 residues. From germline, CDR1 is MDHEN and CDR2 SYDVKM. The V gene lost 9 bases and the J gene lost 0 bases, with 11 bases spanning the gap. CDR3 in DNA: TGTGCCAGTAAGATGCGGATGAACACTGAAGCTTTCTTT. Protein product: CASKMRMNTEAFF.

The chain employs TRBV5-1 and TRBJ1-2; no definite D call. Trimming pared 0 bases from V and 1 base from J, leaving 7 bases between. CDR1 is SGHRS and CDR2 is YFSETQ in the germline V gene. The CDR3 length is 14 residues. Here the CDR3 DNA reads TGCGCCAGCAGCTTGGGAGGCAGTAACTATGGCTACACCTTC. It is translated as CASSLGGSNYGYTF. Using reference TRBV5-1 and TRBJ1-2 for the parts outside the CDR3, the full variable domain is KAGVTQTPRYLIKTRGQQVTLSCSPISGHRSVSWYQQTPGQGLQFLFEYFSETQRNKGNFPGRFSGRQFSNSRSEMNVSTLELGDSALYLCASSLGGSNYGYTFGSGTRLTVV.

CDR3 amino acids: CASTRTSGYTDTQYF. CDR3 DNA sequence: TGTGCCAGCACCCGTACTAGCGGCTACACAGATACGCAGTATTTT. V usage is TRBV11-3 and J usage is TRBJ2-3; 8 bases are a match to TRBD2. The trim removed 7 bases at V and 2 bases at J, leaving 8 bases unmatched. Per the germline V gene, CDR1 is SGHNT and CDR2 is YENEEA. The CDR3 length is 15 residues.

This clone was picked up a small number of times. The CDR3 DNA reads as TGTGCCAGCAGCCGCCGAAGCCTCGCGAACACCGGGGAGCTGTTTTTT. Its protein product is CASSRRSLANTGELFF. The gene calls are TRBV28 and TRBJ2-2; D is undetermined. The length of the CDR3 is 16 residues. V was clipped by 6 bases and J by 0 bases, with 14 bases between them. Germline assignment: CDR1 MDHEN and CDR2 SYDVKM.

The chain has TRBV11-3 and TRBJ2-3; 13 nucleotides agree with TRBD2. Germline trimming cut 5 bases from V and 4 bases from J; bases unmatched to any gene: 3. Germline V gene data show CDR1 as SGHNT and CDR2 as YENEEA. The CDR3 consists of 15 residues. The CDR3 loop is CASSPTSGRADTQYF. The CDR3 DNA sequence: TGTGCCAGCAGCCCTACTAGCGGGAGGGCAGATACGCAGTATTTT.

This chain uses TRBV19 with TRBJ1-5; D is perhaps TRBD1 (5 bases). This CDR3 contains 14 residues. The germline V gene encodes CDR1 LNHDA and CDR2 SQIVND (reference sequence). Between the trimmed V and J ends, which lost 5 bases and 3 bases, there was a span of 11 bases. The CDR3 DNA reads TGTGCCAGTAGTTACGGGGCGGACAATCAGCCCCAGCATTTT. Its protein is CASSYGADNQPQHF.

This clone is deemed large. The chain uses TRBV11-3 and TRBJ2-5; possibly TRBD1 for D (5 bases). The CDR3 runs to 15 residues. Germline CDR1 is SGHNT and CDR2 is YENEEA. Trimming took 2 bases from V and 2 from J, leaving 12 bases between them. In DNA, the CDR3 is TGTGCCAGCAGCTTACTTTGGACACCGCAAGAGACCCAGTACTTC. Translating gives CASSLLWTPQETQYF. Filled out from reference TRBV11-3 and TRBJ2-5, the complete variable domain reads EAGVVQSPRYKIIEKKQPVAFWCNPISGHNTLYWYLQNLGQGPELLIRYENEEAVDDSQLPKDRFSAERLKGVDSTLKIQPAELGDSAVYLCASSLLWTPQETQYFGPGTRLLVL.

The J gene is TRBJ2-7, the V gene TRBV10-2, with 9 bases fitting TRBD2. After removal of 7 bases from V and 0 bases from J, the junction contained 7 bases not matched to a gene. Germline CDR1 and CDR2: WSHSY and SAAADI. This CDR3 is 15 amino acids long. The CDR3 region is CASNLGSGSSYEQYF. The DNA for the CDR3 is TGCGCCAGCAACCTGGGTAGCGGGAGCTCCTACGAGCAGTACTTC.

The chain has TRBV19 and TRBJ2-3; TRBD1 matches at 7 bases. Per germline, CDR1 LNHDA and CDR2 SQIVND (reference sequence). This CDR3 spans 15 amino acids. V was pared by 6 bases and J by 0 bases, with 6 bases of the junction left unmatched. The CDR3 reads CASSEDRSSTDTQYF. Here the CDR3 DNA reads TGTGCCAGTAGCGAGGACAGGAGCAGCACAGATACGCAGTATTTT.

The DNA for the CDR3 is TGTGCCAGCAGGTCCGGGACGCGCTATGGCTACACCTTC. Translated: CASRSGTRYGYTF. This chain joins TRBV6-8 and TRBJ1-2; tentative D call: TRBD1 (5 bases). The CDR3 has 13 residues. Germline V gene sequence: CDR1 MNHGY, CDR2 SAAAGT. The V gene lost 6 bases and the J gene lost 4 bases, with 12 bases spanning the gap.

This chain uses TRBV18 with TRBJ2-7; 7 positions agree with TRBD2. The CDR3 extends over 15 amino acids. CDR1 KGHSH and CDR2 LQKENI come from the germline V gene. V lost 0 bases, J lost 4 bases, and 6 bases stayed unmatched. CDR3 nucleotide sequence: TGTGCCAGCTCACCACCAAGCGGGACGGGTTACGAGCAGTACTTC. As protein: CASSPPSGTGYEQYF.

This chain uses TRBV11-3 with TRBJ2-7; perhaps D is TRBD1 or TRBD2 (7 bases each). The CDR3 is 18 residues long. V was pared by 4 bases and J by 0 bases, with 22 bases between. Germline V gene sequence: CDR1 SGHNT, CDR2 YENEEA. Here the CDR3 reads CASSSFYRGGPSSYEQYF. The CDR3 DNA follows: TGTGCCAGCAGCTCCTTTTACAGGGGAGGGCCAAGCTCCTACGAGCAGTACTTC. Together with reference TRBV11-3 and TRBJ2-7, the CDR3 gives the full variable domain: EAGVVQSPRYKIIEKKQPVAFWCNPISGHNTLYWYLQNLGQGPELLIRYENEEAVDDSQLPKDRFSAERLKGVDSTLKIQPAELGDSAVYLCASSSFYRGGPSSYEQYFGPGTRLTVT.

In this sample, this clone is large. Here the CDR3 DNA reads TGTGCCAGCAGTCAACACGGGACTAGCGTTGACAATGAGCAGTTCTTC. Protein product: CASSQHGTSVDNEQFF. V and J are TRBV11-3 and TRBJ2-1; 10 nucleotides agree with TRBD2. CDR1 SGHNT and CDR2 YENEEA come from the germline V gene. The V and J ends lost 6 bases and 5 bases, in that order; junction bases with no gene match: 10. The CDR3 consists of 16 residues.